The 21 T cell receptor beta chains below all came from one sample that was sequenced in a study of lymphopenia after photon versus proton radiotherapy (dated by TCRdb to between 2017 and 2020). Library preparation used the immunoSEQ multiplex PCR assay. In its TCRdb copy, this immuneACCESS table keeps in-frame sequences only and misses some clones. Where compared with another copy, unresolved V genes explain less than half of these, and the others have no known cause. This sample comprises some 28,000 clones, around 81% of them detected only once. The ten most abundant clones make up approximately 29% of the sample. The starting material was peripheral blood, obtained from a patient treated with photon-based radiotherapy. The source is a man in his fifties with gastric cancer.

The chain has TRBV2 and TRBJ2-3; D uncertain. CDR3 length: 14 amino acids. The ends were cut back, 7 bases at V and 0 bases at J, with 11 bases in the middle. Germline CDR1 SNHLY, CDR2 FYNNEI. In DNA, the CDR3 is TGTGCCAGCACGGCACAGTCTAGCACAGATACGCAGTATTTT. This translates into CASTAQSSTDTQYF.

V is TRBV10-1 and J is TRBJ2-5; D is unresolved. V lost 5 bases, J lost 0 bases, and 1 base lay in between. CDR3 size: 11 residues. Germline-derived CDR1 and CDR2 are WNHNN and SYGVQD (reference sequence). The CDR3 coding sequence is TGCGCCAGCAGTAACCAAGAGACCCAGTACTTC. This sequence encodes CASSNQETQYF.

The rearrangement joins TRBV5-1 to TRBJ1-1; D might be TRBD1 (6 bases). The CDR3 length is 14 residues. V was cut by 1 base and J by 5 bases, with 12 bases left in between. CDR1 is SGHRS, CDR2 YFSETQ, per germline. DNA for the CDR3: TGCGCCAGCAGCTTGATAGCAGGGGAGACTGAAGCTTTCTTT. As protein: CASSLIAGETEAFF.

The genes are TRBV10-2 and TRBJ1-5; 7 positions agree with TRBD1. The CDR3 is 14 amino acids. Germline CDR1 WSHSY, CDR2 SAAADI. V lost 6 bases to trimming and J lost 7 bases; unmatched junction nucleotides: 9. This CDR3 is CASRDTGARQPQHF. The CDR3 region has the DNA TGCGCCAGCAGAGACACAGGGGCAAGACAGCCCCAGCATTTT.

This chain connects TRBV5-5 to TRBJ1-3; TRBD1 matches 8 bases. The junction had 8 bases not matched to a gene; V was cut back by 3 bases and J by 0 bases. The length of the CDR3 is 17 residues. Looked up from germline, CDR1 is SGHKS and CDR2 is YYEKEE (reference sequence). The CDR3 DNA follows: TGTGCCAGCAGCTCAACAGGGGGACCTCGCTCTGGAAACACCATATATTTT. Protein product: CASSSTGGPRSGNTIYF.

This clone has just one count. The chain uses TRBV4-3 and TRBJ2-3; D is possibly TRBD1 (5 bases). V dropped 2 bases and J dropped 4 bases, with 10 bases sitting between them. Germline V gene data show CDR1 as LGHNA and CDR2 as YSLEER. This CDR3 contains 14 residues. The DNA for the CDR3 is TGCGCCAGCAGCCAATTTACAGGCGCAGATACGCAGTATTTT. It translates to CASSQFTGADTQYF.

The chain joins TRBV9 to TRBJ2-7; no clear D. This CDR3 is built from 14 residues. Looked up from germline, CDR1 is SGDLS and CDR2 is YYNGEE. V was pared by 5 bases and J by 0 bases, with 12 bases between. This CDR3 reads CASSLSEISYEQYF. In DNA, the CDR3 is TGTGCCAGCAGTTTATCAGAAATCTCCTACGAGCAGTACTTC.

The chain is built from TRBV6-4 and TRBJ1-6; D not resolved. Germline values: CDR1 MRHNA, CDR2 SNTAGT. V was trimmed by 2 bases and J by 5 bases, leaving 7 bases between them. There are 14 residues in the CDR3. The CDR3 nucleotides read TGTGCCAGCAGTGACCTTGGCCATAATTCACCCCTCCACTTT. It specifies CASSDLGHNSPLHF.

The rearrangement uses TRBV30 and TRBJ2-1, with D perhaps given as TRBD1 or TRBD2 (6 bases each). The CDR3 is made up of 15 amino acids. V gave up 0 bases and J gave up 2 bases, with 11 bases separating them. Looked up from germline, CDR1 is GTSNPN and CDR2 is SVGIG (reference sequence). The CDR3 loop is CAWSVRRGAYNEQFF. CDR3 bases: TGTGCCTGGAGTGTACGAAGGGGGGCCTACAATGAGCAGTTCTTC.

The chain has TRBV7-3 and TRBJ1-6; D is ambiguous. The CDR3 is 13 amino acids. In germline, CDR1 is SGHTA, CDR2 FQGTGA. V shed 5 bases and J shed 7 bases, with 9 bases lying between them. The CDR3 loop is CASSLGSNSPLHF. The CDR3 nucleotides read TGTGCCAGCAGCCTCGGGTCGAATTCACCCCTCCACTTT.

This chain joins TRBV7-2 and TRBJ1-2; D might be TRBD1 (6 bases). This CDR3 is 13 amino acids long. V was pared by 0 bases and J by 8 bases, with 10 bases between. CDR1 SGHTA and CDR2 FQGNSA come from the germline V gene. This chain's CDR3 is CASSLAGARGYTF. Written as DNA, the CDR3 is TGTGCCAGCAGCTTAGCGGGGGCTCGGGGCTACACCTTC. Together with reference TRBV7-2 and TRBJ1-2, the CDR3 gives the full variable domain: GAGVSQSPSNKVTEKGKDVELRCDPISGHTALYWYRQSLGQGLEFLIYFQGNSAPDKSGLPSDRFSAERTGGSVSTLTIQRTQQEDSAVYLCASSLAGARGYTFGSGTRLTVV.

The CDR3 coding sequence is TGTGCCAGCGGGACAGCTAACTATGGCTACACCTTC. Encoded protein: CASGTANYGYTF. The V gene is TRBV2, the J gene TRBJ1-2; 7 bases map to TRBD1. Germline CDR1 reads SNHLY; CDR2 reads FYNNEI. V gave up 8 bases and J gave up 0 bases; unmatched junction bases: 0. CDR3 length: 12 residues.

This rearrangement joins TRBV4-3 to TRBJ2-7; 7 bases map to TRBD2. Germline V gene lookup returns CDR1 LGHNA and CDR2 YSLEER. This CDR3 comprises 14 residues. V was pared by 1 base and J by 7 bases, with 7 bases of the junction left unmatched. CDR3 residues: CASSQGAGGWEQYF. The CDR3 DNA is TGCGCCAGCAGCCAAGGAGCCGGGGGGTGGGAGCAGTACTTC.

The rearrangement uses TRBV11-3 and TRBJ2-1; D remains unclear. CDR3 length equals 12 residues. V gave up 5 bases and J gave up 4 bases, with 6 bases separating them. Germline V gene lookup returns CDR1 SGHNT and CDR2 YENEEA. The CDR3 protein is CASSATYNEQFF. In DNA, the CDR3 is TGTGCCAGCAGCGCCACTTACAATGAGCAGTTCTTC.

The rearrangement uses TRBV28 and TRBJ2-1, with 9 nucleotides matching TRBD1. Germline V gives CDR1 MDHEN, CDR2 SYDVKM. This CDR3 is built from 11 residues. The V gene end was trimmed by 5 bases and the J gene end by 14 bases; junction bases not matched to a gene: 4. The CDR3: CASSSRDREFF. The CDR3 nucleotides read TGTGCCAGCAGTAGCCGGGACAGGGAGTTCTTC.

This clone is categorized as medium-sized. The chain is built from TRBV6-1 and TRBJ2-7, with 7 bases fitting TRBD1. CDR1 is MNHNS and CDR2 is SASEGT in the germline V gene. Trimming took 1 base from V and 10 from J; bases not matched to a gene: 7. The CDR3 has 13 residues. The CDR3 sequence is CASSEGQGVQQYF. CDR3 sequence (DNA): TGTGCCAGCAGTGAAGGGCAGGGGGTTCAACAGTACTTC.

CDR3 loop: CSGQYGYTF. CDR3 coding DNA: TGCAGTGGACAGTATGGCTACACCTTC. The chain recombines TRBV20-1 with TRBJ1-2; D is possibly TRBD1 (5 bases). Trimming stripped 7 bases from V and 5 bases from J, with 5 bases between. The CDR3 is 9 residues long. CDR1 DFQATT and CDR2 SNEGSKA come from the germline V gene (reference sequence).

The chain is built from TRBV7-2 and TRBJ2-3, with D possibly matching TRBD1 (6 bases). Germline lookup yields CDR1 SGHTA and CDR2 FQGNSA. V lost 1 base to trimming and J lost 1 base, with 18 bases between them. The CDR3 covers 18 residues. The DNA of the CDR3 is TGTGCCAGCAGCTTAGAGGAAGTAGGGGGTGTTGGCACAGATACGCAGTATTTT. It translates to CASSLEEVGGVGTDTQYF.

In its sample, this clone was seen once. J is TRBJ2-3 and V is TRBV15; maybe TRBD2 (5 bases). Trimming pared 0 bases from V and 0 bases from J, leaving 10 bases between. This CDR3 is 16 amino acids long. CDR1 and CDR2 from the germline V gene are LNHNV and YYDKDF (reference sequence). CDR3 nucleotide sequence: TGTGCCACCAGCAGAGAAGGGAGACTTAGCACAGATACGCAGTATTTT. As protein: CATSREGRLSTDTQYF.

The V gene is TRBV5-1, the J gene TRBJ1-1; no clear D gene. Germline lookup yields CDR1 SGHRS and CDR2 YFSETQ. Trimming removed 3 bases from V and 1 base from J, with 10 bases in between. This CDR3 region has 14 residues. The CDR3 protein is CASSSQTGNTEAFF. DNA of the CDR3: TGCGCCAGCAGCTCTCAGACGGGGAACACTGAAGCTTTCTTT.

The rearrangement links TRBV5-4 to TRBJ1-6; 10 bases map to TRBD1. Germline trimming cut 3 bases from V and 7 bases from J; bases unmatched to any gene: 4. This CDR3 comprises 15 residues. Germline V gene lookup returns CDR1 SGHNT and CDR2 YYREEE (reference sequence). In DNA, the CDR3 is TGTGCCAGCAGCTATTGGACAGGGGGGAATTCACCCCTCCACTTT. It translates to CASSYWTGGNSPLHF. Drawing the rest from reference TRBV5-4 and TRBJ1-6, the complete variable domain is ETGVTQSPTHLIKTRGQQVTLRCSSQSGHNTVSWYQQALGQGPQFIFQYYREEENGRGNFPPRFSGLQFPNYSSELNVNALELDDSALYLCASSYWTGGNSPLHFGNGTRLTVT.